This T cell receptor (beta chain) was identified in a study of T cell responses to AZD1222 COVID-19 vaccine. Study results and caveats: Nearly half of spike-specific TCRs reportedly target variant regions that are unmutated in the B.1.351 and B.1.1.7 variants.

A remark on this clone: Its matching antigen is unknown. The same CDR3 can be traced to other DNA sequences in this sample.

Using immunoSEQ multiplex PCR, the repertoire was profiled, and TCRdb retains in-frame clones only, with some absent. This sample has roughly 100,000 clones, with 90% found just once. Germline values: CDR1 KGHDR, CDR2 SFDVKD. The ends were cut back, 2 bases at V and 1 base at J, with 11 bases in the middle. The CDR3 totals 16 residues. This specimen consisted of peripheral blood, obtained on day 0 of AZD1222 vaccination. This receptor was obtained from an adult in good health. The chain joins TRBV24-1 to TRBJ1-5; D not resolved. For the CDR3, the DNA is TGTGCCACCAGTGATTCGGGCAGGTCGAGCAATCAGCCCCAGCATTTT. Translated, it gives CATSDSGRSSNQPQHF.